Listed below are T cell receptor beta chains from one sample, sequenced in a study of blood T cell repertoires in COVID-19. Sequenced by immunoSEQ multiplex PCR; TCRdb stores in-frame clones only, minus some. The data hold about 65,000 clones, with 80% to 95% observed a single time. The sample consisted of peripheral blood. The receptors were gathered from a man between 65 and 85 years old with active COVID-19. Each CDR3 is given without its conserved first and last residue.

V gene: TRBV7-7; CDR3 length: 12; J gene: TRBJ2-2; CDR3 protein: ASSPLAGTGELF
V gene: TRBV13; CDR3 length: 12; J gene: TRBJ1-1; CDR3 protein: ASSPRQGPTEAF
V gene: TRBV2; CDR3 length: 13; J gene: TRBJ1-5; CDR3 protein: ASTGQGGINQPQH
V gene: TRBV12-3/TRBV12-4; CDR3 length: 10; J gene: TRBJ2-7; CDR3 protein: ASSRTGWEQY
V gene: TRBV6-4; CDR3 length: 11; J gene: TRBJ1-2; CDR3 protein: ASRGQGLDGYT
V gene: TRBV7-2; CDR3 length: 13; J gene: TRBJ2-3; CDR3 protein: ASSLDRGRTDTQY
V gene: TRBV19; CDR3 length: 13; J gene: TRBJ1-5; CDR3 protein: ASSIVGEEWQPQH
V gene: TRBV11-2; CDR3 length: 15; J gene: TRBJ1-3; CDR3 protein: ASSSRGGKDSGNTIY
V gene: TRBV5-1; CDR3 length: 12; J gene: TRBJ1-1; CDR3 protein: ASSLERGNTEAF
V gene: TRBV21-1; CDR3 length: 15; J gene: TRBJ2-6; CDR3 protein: ASKIIGASSGANVLT
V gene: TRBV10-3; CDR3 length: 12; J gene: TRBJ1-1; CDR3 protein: AISRQGVQGEAF
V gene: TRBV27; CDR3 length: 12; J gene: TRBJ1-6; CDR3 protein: ASSFGQANSPLH
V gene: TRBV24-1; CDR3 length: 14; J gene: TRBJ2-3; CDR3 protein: ATSDPNRRITDTQY